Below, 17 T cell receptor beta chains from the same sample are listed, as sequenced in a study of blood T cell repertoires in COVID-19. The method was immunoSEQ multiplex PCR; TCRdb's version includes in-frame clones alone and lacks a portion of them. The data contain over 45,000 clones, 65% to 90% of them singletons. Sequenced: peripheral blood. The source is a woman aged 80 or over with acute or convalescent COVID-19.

The CDR3 spells CASSEGSGAQGDGYTF. The CDR3 DNA sequence: TGTGCCAGCAGTGAAGGATCAGGGGCGCAGGGAGATGGCTACACCTTC. The genes are TRBV6-1 and TRBJ1-2; TRBD1 might be the D (6 bases). This CDR3 spans 16 amino acids. Trimming removed 1 base at V and 6 bases at J, with 18 bases between. Per the germline V gene, CDR1 is MNHNS and CDR2 is SASEGT.

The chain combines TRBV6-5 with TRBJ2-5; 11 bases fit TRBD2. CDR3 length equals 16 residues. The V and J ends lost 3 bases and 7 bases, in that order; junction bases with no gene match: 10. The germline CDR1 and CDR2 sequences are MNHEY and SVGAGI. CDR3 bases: TGTGCCAGCAGTTATCTCGGTAGCGGGGGGGACGGGACCCAGTACTTC. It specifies CASSYLGSGGDGTQYF.

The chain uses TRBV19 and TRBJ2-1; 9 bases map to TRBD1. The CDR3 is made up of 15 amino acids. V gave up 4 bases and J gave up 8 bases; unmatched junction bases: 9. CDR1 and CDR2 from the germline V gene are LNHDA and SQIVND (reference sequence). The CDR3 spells CASSTTGGEWYEQFF. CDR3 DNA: TGTGCCAGTAGTACTACAGGGGGCGAGTGGTATGAGCAGTTCTTC.

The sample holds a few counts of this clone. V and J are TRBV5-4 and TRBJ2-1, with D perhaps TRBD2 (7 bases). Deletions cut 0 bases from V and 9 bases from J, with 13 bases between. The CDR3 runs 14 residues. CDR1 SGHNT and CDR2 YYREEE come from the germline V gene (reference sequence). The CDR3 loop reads CASSLDAGAREQFF. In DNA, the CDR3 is TGTGCCAGCAGCTTGGACGCGGGGGCGCGTGAGCAGTTCTTC.

The CDR3 coding sequence is TGCGCCAGCAGCTTGCGACAGGGCAACACCGGGGAGCTGTTTTTT. This translates into CASSLRQGNTGELFF. The chain links TRBV5-1 to TRBJ2-2, with 7 positions matching TRBD1. This CDR3 has 15 residues. V dropped 1 base and J dropped 2; count of bases not matched to a gene: 2. The germline gives CDR1 SGHRS, CDR2 YFSETQ.

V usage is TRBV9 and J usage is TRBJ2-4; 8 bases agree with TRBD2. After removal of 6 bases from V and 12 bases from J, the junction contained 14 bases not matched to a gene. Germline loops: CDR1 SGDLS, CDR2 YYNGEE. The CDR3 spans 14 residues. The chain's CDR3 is CASTPTPGGSTQYF. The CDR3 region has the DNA TGTGCCAGCACTCCTACCCCGGGGGGGAGCACTCAGTACTTC.

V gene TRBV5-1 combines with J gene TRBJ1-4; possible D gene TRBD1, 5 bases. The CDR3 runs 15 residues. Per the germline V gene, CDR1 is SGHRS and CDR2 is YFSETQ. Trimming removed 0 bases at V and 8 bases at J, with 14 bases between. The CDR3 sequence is CASSLGQGKEEKLFF. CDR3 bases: TGCGCCAGCAGCTTGGGGCAGGGAAAAGAGGAAAAACTGTTTTTT.

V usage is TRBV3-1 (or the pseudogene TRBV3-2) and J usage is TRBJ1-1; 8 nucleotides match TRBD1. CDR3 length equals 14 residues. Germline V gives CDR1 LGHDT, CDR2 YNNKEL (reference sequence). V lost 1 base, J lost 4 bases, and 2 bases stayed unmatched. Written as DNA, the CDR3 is TGTGCCAGCAGCCAAGGGACAGGGTCCACTGAAGCTTTCTTT. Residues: CASSQGTGSTEAFF.

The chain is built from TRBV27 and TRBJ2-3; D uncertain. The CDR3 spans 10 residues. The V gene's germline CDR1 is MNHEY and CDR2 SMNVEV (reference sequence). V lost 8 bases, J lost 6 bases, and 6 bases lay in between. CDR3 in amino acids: CASPSDTQYF. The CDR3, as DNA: TGTGCCAGCCCCTCGGATACGCAGTATTTT.

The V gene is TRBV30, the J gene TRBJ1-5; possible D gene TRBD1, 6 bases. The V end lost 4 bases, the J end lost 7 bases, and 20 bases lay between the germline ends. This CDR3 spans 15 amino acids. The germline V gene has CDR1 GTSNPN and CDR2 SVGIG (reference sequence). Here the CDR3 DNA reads TGTGCCTGGAAAAGCGGGGCAGACGGGGGCCAGCCCCAGCATTTT. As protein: CAWKSGADGGQPQHF.

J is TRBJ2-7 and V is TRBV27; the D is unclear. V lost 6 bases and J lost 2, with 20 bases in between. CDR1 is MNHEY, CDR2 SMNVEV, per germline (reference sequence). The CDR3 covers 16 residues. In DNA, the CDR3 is TGTGCCAGCAGCCCCACCCGGGTTACGTTAACCTACGAGCAGTACTTC. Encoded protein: CASSPTRVTLTYEQYF.

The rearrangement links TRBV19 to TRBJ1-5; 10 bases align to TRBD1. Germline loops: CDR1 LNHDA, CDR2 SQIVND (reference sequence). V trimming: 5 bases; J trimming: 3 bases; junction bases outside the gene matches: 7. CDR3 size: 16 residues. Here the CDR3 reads CASSPQDRGINQPQHF. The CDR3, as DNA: TGTGCCAGTAGTCCCCAGGACAGGGGGATCAATCAGCCCCAGCATTTT.

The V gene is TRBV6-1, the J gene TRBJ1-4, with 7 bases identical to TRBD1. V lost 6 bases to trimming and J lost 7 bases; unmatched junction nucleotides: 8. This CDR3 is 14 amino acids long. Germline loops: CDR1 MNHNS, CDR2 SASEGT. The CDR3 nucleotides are TGTGCCAGCAGCCGACAGGGTTCCGGTGAAAAACTGTTTTTT. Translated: CASSRQGSGEKLFF.

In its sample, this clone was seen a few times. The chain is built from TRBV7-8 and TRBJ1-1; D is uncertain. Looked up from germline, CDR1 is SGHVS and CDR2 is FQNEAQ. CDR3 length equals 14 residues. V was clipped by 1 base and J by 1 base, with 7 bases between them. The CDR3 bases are TGTGCCAGCAGCTTAGGGGAGGGGAACACTGAAGCTTTCTTT. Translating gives CASSLGEGNTEAFF.

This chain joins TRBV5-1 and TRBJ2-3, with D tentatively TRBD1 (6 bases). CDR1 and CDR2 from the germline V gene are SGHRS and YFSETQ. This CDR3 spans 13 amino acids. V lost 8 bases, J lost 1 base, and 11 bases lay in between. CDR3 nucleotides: TGCGCCAGTAAAAAGGGGGGCACAGATACGCAGTATTTT. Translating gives CASKKGGTDTQYF.

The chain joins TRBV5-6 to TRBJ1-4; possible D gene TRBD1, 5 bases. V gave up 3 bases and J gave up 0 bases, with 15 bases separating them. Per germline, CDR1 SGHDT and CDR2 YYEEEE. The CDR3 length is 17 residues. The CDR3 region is CASSWNVRGSTNEKLFF. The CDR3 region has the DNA TGTGCCAGCAGCTGGAATGTTCGGGGGTCAACTAATGAAAAACTGTTTTTT.

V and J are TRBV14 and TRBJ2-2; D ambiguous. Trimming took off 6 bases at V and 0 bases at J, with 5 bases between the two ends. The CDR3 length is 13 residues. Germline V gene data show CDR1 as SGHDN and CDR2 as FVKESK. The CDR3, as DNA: TGTGCCAGCAGTCACTCGAACACCGGGGAGCTGTTTTTT. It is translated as CASSHSNTGELFF.